The text below deals with one TCR beta chain. Its target is not known. The trim removed 3 bases at V and 7 bases at J, leaving 10 bases unmatched. CDR1 SGHNT and CDR2 YYREEE come from the germline V gene (reference sequence). The CDR3 runs 14 residues. The data stem from a study of shared clonotypes between healthy human individuals. Positive CCR7 selection of CD45RO-negative cells yielded the naive CD8 cells, and terminally differentiated effector memory CD45RA+ cells were excluded. Study-level results: The study found roughly 5% of naive CD4 clonotypes shared across several donors. Memory subsets generally showed smaller estimated richness than naive subsets did.

When replicate PCRs were run on sorted subsets, they used about 200 ng DNA, some 29,000 T cell genomes. In the authors' methods: Filtering differed, since immunoSEQ gave only junction sequences and no quality scores. Assay used: immunoSEQ multiplex PCR; TCRdb lists only in-frame clones, some missing. The V and J calls and clone size were taken over from that table, and D and trimming were inferred from the DNA. The sample carries 600,000 or so clones, roughly 98% recorded once. The TCR originated in a man between 25 and 39 years old in good health. This chain links TRBV5-4 with TRBJ2-7; 7 nucleotides align to TRBD1. Sequences were obtained from naive CD8+ T cells sorted from blood. CDR3 protein: CASSSVDRPVEQYF. CDR3 sequence (DNA): TGTGCCAGCAGCTCGGTGGACAGGCCCGTGGAGCAGTACTTC.